This TCR beta chain was sequenced during a study of control samples from healthy donors and cancer patients. TCRdb's table, derived via immunoSEQ multiplex PCR, lists solely in-frame clones and lacks some. The sample has roughly 74,000 clones, roughly 93% seen once. Sequencing was performed on blood. The TCR was taken from a woman aged 18-30 years in good health.

CDR3 loop: CASGPMGLGETQYF. The CDR3 bases are TGTGCTAGTGGTCCCATGGGACTAGGAGAGACCCAGTACTTC. The J gene is TRBJ2-5, the V gene TRBV12-5; 8 bases are shared with TRBD2. Germline V gene sequence: CDR1 LGHNT, CDR2 FRNRAP. The CDR3 runs to 14 residues. Trimming at V came to 5 bases and at J to 4 bases, leaving 6 bases not matched to a gene.